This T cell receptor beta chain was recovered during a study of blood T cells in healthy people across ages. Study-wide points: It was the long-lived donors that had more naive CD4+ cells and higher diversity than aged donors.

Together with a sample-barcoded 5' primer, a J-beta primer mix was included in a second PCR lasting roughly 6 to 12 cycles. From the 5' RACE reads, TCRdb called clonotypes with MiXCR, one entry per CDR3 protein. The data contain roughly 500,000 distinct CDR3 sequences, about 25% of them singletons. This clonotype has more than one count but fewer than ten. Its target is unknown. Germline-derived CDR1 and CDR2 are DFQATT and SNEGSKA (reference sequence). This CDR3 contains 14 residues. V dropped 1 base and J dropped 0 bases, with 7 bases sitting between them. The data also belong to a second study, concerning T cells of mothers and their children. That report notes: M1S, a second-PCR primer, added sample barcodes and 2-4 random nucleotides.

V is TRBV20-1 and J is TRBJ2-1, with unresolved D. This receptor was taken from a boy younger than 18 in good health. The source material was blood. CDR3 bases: TGCAGTGCTAGAGTTGGTAGCTCCTACAATGAGCAGTTCTTC. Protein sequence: CSARVGSSYNEQFF.